The TCR beta chain under discussion was sequenced for a study of early T cells in non-severe SARS-CoV-2 infection. Germline-derived CDR1 and CDR2 are SEHNR and FQNEAQ (reference sequence). The V gene lost 1 base and the J gene lost 5 bases, with 9 bases spanning the gap. There are 15 residues in the CDR3. Unique molecular identifiers (one per individual cDNA molecule) were attached. TCRdb analysed the 5' RACE reads with MiXCR anew, one entry per CDR3 protein. The data show approximately 57,000 distinct CDR3 sequences, with about an eighth seen just once and around 1.4% held by the top ten. This clonotype was counted many times.

The sequencing sample was made of whole blood. The chain employs TRBV7-9 and TRBJ1-6; D may be TRBD1 (6 bases). This receptor was obtained from an adult who was a healthcare worker with PCR-confirmed SARS-CoV-2 infection or an uninfected control (not recorded which). CDR3 protein: CASSLVQGDNSPLHF. CDR3 nucleotides: TGTGCCAGCAGCTTAGTACAGGGCGATAATTCACCCCTCCACTTT.